These 11 T cell receptor beta chains share one sample of origin, sequenced in a study of T cell repertoires in cytomegalovirus infection. TCRdb independently ran MiXCR on the reads; one entry per CDR3 protein. Found here are hundreds of thousands of distinct CDR3 sequences, 20% to 25% of them singletons; the top ten hold around 7.6%. The sample consisted of CD8+ T cells from PBMCs. The receptors shown here come from a human donor in good health (CMV status not recorded). Some clones in this sample may be carry-over from other donors' samples.

V gene TRBV29-1 combines with J gene TRBJ1-2, with no clear D. Between the trimmed V and J ends, which lost 7 bases and 3 bases, there was a span of 9 bases. This CDR3 comprises 11 residues. Germline V gene lookup returns CDR1 SQVTM and CDR2 ANQGSEA. The chain's CDR3 is CSEGVYYGYTF. CDR3 coding DNA: TGCAGCGAAGGCGTATACTATGGCTACACCTTC.

This clonotype has just a few counts. The rearrangement uses TRBV7-2 and TRBJ1-3; unclear D gene. CDR3 size: 16 residues. Germline CDR1 SGHTA, CDR2 FQGNSA. V lost 1 base to trimming and J lost 0 bases, with 10 bases between them. The CDR3 protein is CASSLGGYLSGNTIYF. CDR3 nucleotide sequence: TGTGCCAGCAGCTTAGGCGGGTACCTCTCTGGAAACACCATATATTTT.

This clonotype was recorded a few times. The chain couples TRBV28 to TRBJ2-3; possibly TRBD1 for D (5 bases). The V gene's germline CDR1 is MDHEN and CDR2 SYDVKM. The CDR3 contains 14 residues. V was shortened by 8 bases and J by 2 bases, with 14 bases between the two germline ends. The DNA for the CDR3 is TGTGCCAGCTTAGGGGTCGGGTACACAGATACGCAGTATTTT. It specifies CASLGVGYTDTQYF.

The J gene is TRBJ1-6, the V gene TRBV20-1; a possible D gene is TRBD1 (5 bases). Trimming left V 6 bases short and J 3 bases short, with 15 bases between. The CDR3 totals 15 residues. Germline-derived CDR1 and CDR2 are DFQATT and SNEGSKA (reference sequence). The CDR3, as DNA: TGCAGTGCAGAAGACAGCTTCATCTATAATTCACCCCTCCACTTT. This encodes CSAEDSFIYNSPLHF.

V and J are TRBV2 and TRBJ2-1; weak D call: TRBD1 (6 bases). V lost 7 bases, J lost 3 bases, and 13 bases lay in between. The CDR3 extends over 14 amino acids. CDR1 SNHLY and CDR2 FYNNEI come from the germline V gene. CDR3 loop: CASTWQGIYNEQFF. The CDR3 DNA reads as TGTGCCAGCACGTGGCAGGGGATCTACAATGAGCAGTTCTTC.

This clonotype was detected many times. The V gene is TRBV28, the J gene TRBJ2-1; 12 bases map to TRBD2. Unmatched junction bases numbered 12, after V lost 6 bases and J lost 6 bases. The CDR3 extends over 17 amino acids. Germline V gene sequence: CDR1 MDHEN, CDR2 SYDVKM. The CDR3 region is CASSQGASGGAFNEQFF. CDR3 bases: TGTGCCAGCAGCCAGGGGGCTAGCGGGGGGGCCTTCAATGAGCAGTTCTTC.

This clonotype was observed at least ten times. The chain employs TRBV7-3 and TRBJ2-3; weak D call: TRBD2 (5 bases). Between the trimmed V and J ends, which lost 5 bases and 0 bases, there was a span of 12 bases. The CDR3 extends over 15 amino acids. Germline V gives CDR1 SGHTA, CDR2 FQGTGA. The CDR3 region is CASSRTDFSTDTQYF. The CDR3 coding sequence is TGTGCCAGCAGCCGTACGGACTTCAGCACAGATACGCAGTATTTT.

Details on this clonotype: Possible read error: a much larger clone is one base away. The V gene is TRBV7-3, the J gene TRBJ1-2, with D hard to call. V shed 2 bases and J shed 7 bases, with 23 bases lying between them. This CDR3 spans 17 amino acids. Germline V gene lookup returns CDR1 SGHTA and CDR2 FQGTGA. CDR3 sequence reads: CASSLGPTGEASIGYTF. DNA for the CDR3: TGTGCCAGCAGCTTAGGCCCGACTGGGGAGGCCTCTATTGGCTACACCTTC.

This clonotype has just one count. The chain carries TRBV7-3 and TRBJ2-5, with 7 nucleotides matching TRBD1. The CDR3 is made up of 19 amino acids. Trimming cost V 5 bases and J 6 bases; bases outside gene matches: 24. The germline V gene encodes CDR1 SGHTA and CDR2 FQGTGA. CDR3 residues: CASSLPGGSTRDPSKTQYF. The CDR3 bases are TGTGCCAGCAGCCTTCCAGGGGGTTCCACAAGAGACCCTTCGAAGACCCAGTACTTC.

A few counts support this clonotype. DNA for the CDR3: TGTGCCAGCAGCCAACTTCAGCGGGGGCCCACAGATACGCAGTATTTT. This gives the protein CASSQLQRGPTDTQYF. The V call is TRBV6-5, the J call TRBJ2-3, with 8 bases aligning to TRBD2. Trimming at V came to 6 bases and at J to 2 bases, leaving 10 bases not matched to a gene. The CDR3 spans 16 residues. Germline V gene data show CDR1 as MNHEY and CDR2 as SVGAGI.

This clonotype was seen repeatedly, ten times or more. The chain joins TRBV7-8 to TRBJ1-2; the D is unclear. This CDR3 is built from 14 residues. V was cut by 0 bases and J by 4 bases, with 9 bases left in between. Germline CDR1 is SGHVS and CDR2 is FQNEAQ. The CDR3 coding sequence is TGTGCCAGCAGCTTAGCGCCCAGCACCTATGGCTACACCTTC. Its protein product is CASSLAPSTYGYTF.